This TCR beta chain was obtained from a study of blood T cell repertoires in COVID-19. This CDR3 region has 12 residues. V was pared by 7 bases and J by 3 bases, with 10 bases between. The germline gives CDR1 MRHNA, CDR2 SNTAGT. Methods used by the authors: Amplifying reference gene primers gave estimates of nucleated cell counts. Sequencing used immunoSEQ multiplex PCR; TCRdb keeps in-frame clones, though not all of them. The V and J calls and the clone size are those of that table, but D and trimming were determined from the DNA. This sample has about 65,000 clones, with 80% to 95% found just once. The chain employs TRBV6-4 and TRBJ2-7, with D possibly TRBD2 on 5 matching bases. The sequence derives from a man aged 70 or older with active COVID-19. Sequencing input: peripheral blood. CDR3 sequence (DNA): TGTGCCAGCACCCCTCGGGGCTACGAGCAGTACGTC. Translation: CASTPRGYEQYV.